Here is one T cell receptor beta chain with its context. The data were obtained in a study of OX40 agonist ivuxolimab in advanced cancers. V shed 5 bases and J 6 bases; nucleotides not matched to a gene: 4. Germline V gene sequence: CDR1 SEHNR, CDR2 FQNEAQ (reference sequence). The CDR3 has 14 residues. Assay: immunoSEQ multiplex PCR; the TCRdb copy retains only in-frame clones and omits some. This repertoire shows 60,000 to 95,000 clones, roughly 85% found once; its top ten account for roughly a sixth. This chain joins TRBV7-9 and TRBJ1-3, with 10 positions matching TRBD1. This sequence originates from an adult with an advanced solid tumor such as melanoma, head and neck, liver or kidney cancer. Here the sequenced sample was CD4+ or CD8+ T cells sorted from blood, taken in a trial of the OX40 agonist ivuxolimab. The CDR3 DNA sequence: TGTGCCAGCAGCCCGGACAGGGGGGAAAACACCATATATTTT. It is translated as CASSPDRGENTIYF.